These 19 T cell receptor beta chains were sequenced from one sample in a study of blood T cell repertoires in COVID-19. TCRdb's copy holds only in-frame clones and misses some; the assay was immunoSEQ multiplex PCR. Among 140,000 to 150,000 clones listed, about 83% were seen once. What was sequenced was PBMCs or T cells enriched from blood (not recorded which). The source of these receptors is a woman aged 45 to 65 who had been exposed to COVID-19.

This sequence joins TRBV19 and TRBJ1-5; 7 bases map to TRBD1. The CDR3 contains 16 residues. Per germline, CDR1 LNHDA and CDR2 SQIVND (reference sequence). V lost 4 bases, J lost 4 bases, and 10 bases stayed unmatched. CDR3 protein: CASSSLTGRRNQPQHF. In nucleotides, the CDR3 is TGTGCCAGTAGTAGCCTGACAGGGAGACGAAATCAGCCCCAGCATTTT.

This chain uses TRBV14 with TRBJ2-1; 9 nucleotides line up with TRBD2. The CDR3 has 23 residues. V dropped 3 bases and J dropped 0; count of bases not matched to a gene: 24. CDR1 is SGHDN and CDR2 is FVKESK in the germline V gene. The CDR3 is CASSQGGISGGSRPSSSYNEQFF. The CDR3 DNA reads TGTGCCAGCAGCCAGGGCGGAATCAGCGGGGGGTCTCGTCCCTCAAGCTCCTACAATGAGCAGTTCTTC.

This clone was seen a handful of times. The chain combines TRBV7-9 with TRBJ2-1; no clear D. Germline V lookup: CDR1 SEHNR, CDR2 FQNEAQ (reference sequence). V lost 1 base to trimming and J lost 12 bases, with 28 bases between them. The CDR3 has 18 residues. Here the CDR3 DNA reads TGTGCCAGCAGCTTAGGGTCCCTGGCCTCACCCTACAGAAACGGGCAGTTCTTC. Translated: CASSLGSLASPYRNGQFF. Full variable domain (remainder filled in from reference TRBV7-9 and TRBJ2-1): DTGVSQNPRHKITKRGQNVTFRCDPISEHNRLYWYRQTLGQGPEFLTYFQNEAQLEKSRLLSDRFSAERPKGSFSTLEIQRTEQGDSAMYLCASSLGSLASPYRNGQFFGPGTRLTVL.

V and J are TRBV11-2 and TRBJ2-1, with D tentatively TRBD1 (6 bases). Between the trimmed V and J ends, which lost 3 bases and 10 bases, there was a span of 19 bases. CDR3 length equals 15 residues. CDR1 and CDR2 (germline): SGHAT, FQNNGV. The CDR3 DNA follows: TGTGCCAGCAGCTTTCAGGGGCGCGAGTGGAGGGAGCAGTTCTTC. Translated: CASSFQGREWREQFF. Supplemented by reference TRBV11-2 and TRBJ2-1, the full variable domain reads EAGVAQSPRYKIIEKRQSVAFWCNPISGHATLYWYQQILGQGPKLLIQFQNNGVVDDSQLPKDRFSAERLKGVDSTLKIQPAKLEDSAVYLCASSFQGREWREQFFGPGTRLTVL.

In DNA, the CDR3 is TGTGCCAGCAGCTTACCCAGGGGGCTAGAAGAGCAGTACTTC. Amino acid sequence: CASSLPRGLEEQYF. The chain carries TRBV7-9 and TRBJ2-7; 8 bases agree with TRBD1. Germline V gives CDR1 SEHNR, CDR2 FQNEAQ (reference sequence). The CDR3 loop spans 14 amino acids. J was trimmed by 7 bases and V by 2 bases; bases with no gene match: 7.

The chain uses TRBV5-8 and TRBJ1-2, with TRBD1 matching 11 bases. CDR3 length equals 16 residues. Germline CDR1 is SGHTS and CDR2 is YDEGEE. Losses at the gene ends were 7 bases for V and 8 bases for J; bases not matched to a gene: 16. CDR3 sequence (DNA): TGTGCCAGCGGAAGTCCGGGACAGGGGGGGTTTGGCGGCTACACCTTC. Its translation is CASGSPGQGGFGGYTF.

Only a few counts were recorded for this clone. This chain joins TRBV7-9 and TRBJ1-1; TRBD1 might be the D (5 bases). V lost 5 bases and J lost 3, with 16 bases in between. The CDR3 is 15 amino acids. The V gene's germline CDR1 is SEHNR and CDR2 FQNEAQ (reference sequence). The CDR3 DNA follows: TGTGCCAGCAGCCCCACGGGGGTGGGCCACACTGAAGCTTTCTTT. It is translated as CASSPTGVGHTEAFF.

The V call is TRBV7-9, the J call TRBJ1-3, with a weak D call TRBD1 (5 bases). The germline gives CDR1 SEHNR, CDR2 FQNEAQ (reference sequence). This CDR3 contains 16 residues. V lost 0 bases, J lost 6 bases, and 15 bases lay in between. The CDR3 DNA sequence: TGTGCCAGCAGCTTAGCTGCGGGACGTCCTTCAAACACCATATATTTT. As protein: CASSLAAGRPSNTIYF. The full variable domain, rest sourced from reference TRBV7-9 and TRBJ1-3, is DTGVSQNPRHKITKRGQNVTFRCDPISEHNRLYWYRQTLGQGPEFLTYFQNEAQLEKSRLLSDRFSAERPKGSFSTLEIQRTEQGDSAMYLCASSLAAGRPSNTIYFGEGSWLTVV.

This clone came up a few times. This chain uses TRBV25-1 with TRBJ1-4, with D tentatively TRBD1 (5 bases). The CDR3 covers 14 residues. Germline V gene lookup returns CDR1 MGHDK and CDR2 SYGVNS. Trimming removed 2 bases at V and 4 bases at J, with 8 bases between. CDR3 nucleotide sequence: TGTGCCAGCAGTGAAGGGGGGTTTAATGAAAAACTGTTTTTT. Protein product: CASSEGGFNEKLFF.

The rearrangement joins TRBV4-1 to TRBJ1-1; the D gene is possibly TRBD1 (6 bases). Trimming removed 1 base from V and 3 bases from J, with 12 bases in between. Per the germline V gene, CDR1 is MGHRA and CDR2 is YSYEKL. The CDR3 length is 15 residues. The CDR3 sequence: CASSQGDRTYTEAFF. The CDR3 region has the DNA TGCGCCAGCAGCCAAGGCGACAGGACGTACACTGAAGCTTTCTTT.

The CDR3 loop reads CASSKRKRSTDTQYF. CDR3 bases: TGTGCCAGCAGCAAAAGGAAGAGGAGCACAGATACGCAGTATTTT. This chain joins TRBV21-1 and TRBJ2-3; the table's D call TRBD2 went unverified against the DNA. TRBV21-1 is shown as a pseudogene. The CDR3 has 15 residues.

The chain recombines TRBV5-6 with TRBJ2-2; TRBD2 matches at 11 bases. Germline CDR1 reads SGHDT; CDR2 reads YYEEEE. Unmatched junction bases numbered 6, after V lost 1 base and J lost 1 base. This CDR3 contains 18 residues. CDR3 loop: CASSLWASGRRNTGELFF. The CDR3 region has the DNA TGTGCCAGCAGCTTGTGGGCTAGCGGGAGGCGGAACACCGGGGAGCTGTTTTTT.

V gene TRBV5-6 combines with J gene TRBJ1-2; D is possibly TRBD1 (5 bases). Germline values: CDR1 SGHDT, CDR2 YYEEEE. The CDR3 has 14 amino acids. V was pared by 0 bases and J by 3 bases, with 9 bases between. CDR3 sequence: CASSLAAGYYGYTF. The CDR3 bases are TGTGCCAGCAGCTTGGCCGCAGGGTACTATGGCTACACCTTC.

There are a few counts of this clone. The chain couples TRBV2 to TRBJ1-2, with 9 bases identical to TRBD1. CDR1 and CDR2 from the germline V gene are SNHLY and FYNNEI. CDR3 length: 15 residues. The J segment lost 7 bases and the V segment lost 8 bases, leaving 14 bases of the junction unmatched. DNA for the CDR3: TGTGCCAGCCCCCCGGGGACAGGGATGAGGGGTGGCTACACCTTC. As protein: CASPPGTGMRGGYTF.

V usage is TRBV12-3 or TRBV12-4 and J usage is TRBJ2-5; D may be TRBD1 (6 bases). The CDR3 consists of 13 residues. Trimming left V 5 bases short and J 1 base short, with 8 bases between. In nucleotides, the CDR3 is TGTGCCAGCAGTAGGGGGACCCAAGAGACCCAGTACTTC. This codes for CASSRGTQETQYF.

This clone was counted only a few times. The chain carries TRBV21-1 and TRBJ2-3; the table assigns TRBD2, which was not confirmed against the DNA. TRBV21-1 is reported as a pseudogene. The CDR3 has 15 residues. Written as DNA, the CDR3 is TGTGCCAGCAGCAAAGAAGGGACTAGCACAGATACGCAGTATTTT. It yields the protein CASSKEGTSTDTQYF.

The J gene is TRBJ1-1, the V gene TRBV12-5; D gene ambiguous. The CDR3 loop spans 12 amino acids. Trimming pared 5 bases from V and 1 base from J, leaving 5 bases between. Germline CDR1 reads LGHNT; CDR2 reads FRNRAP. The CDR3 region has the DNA TGTGCTAGTGGTAAACAGAACACTGAAGCTTTCTTT. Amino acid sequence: CASGKQNTEAFF.

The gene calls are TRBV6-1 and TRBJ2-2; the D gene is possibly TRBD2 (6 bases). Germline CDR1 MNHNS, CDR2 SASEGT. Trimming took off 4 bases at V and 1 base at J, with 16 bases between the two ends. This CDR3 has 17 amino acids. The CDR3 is CASSALARGRNTGELFF. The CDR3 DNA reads TGTGCCAGCAGTGCCCTCGCGCGGGGCCGGAACACCGGGGAGCTGTTTTTT.

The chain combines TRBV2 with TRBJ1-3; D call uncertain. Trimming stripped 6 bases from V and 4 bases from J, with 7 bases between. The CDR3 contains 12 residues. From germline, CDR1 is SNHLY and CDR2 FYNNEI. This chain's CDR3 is CASSAQGNTIYF. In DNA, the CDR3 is TGTGCCAGCAGCGCACAAGGAAACACCATATATTTT. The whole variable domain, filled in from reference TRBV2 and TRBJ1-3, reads EPEVTQTPSHQVTQMGQEVILRCVPISNHLYFYWYRQILGQKVEFLVSFYNNEISEKSEIFDDQFSVERPDGSNFTLKIRSTKLEDSAMYFCASSAQGNTIYFGEGSWLTVV.